Below are 32 T cell receptor beta chains sequenced from a single sample in a study of blood T cell repertoires in COVID-19. The method was immunoSEQ multiplex PCR; TCRdb's version includes in-frame clones alone and lacks a portion of them. The table shows over 150,000 clones, with approximately 90% occurring only once. Sequencing used PBMCs or T cells enriched from blood (not recorded which). The source is a woman aged 25 to 45 who had recovered from COVID-19.

V is TRBV30 and J is TRBJ2-3; 11 nucleotides match TRBD2. The CDR3 totals 14 residues. CDR1 is GTSNPN and CDR2 is SVGIG in the germline V gene (reference sequence). CDR3 loop: CASGTSGSTDTQYF. The CDR3 DNA sequence: TGTGCATCCGGGACTAGCGGCAGCACAGATACGCAGTATTTT.

The chain employs TRBV3-1 (or the pseudogene TRBV3-2) and TRBJ1-6; 7 bases fit TRBD1. V was clipped by 5 bases and J by 1 base; unmatched bases: 8. CDR1 and CDR2 (germline): LGHDT, YNNKEL (reference sequence). The CDR3 consists of 17 residues. CDR3 nucleotides: TGTGCCAGCAGCTTGATAACAGGGGTTTCCTATAATTCACCCCTCCACTTT. Translating it yields CASSLITGVSYNSPLHF.

This chain connects TRBV7-3 to TRBJ1-2; 8 bases are shared with TRBD1. CDR1 is SGHTA and CDR2 is FQGTGA in the germline V gene. Unmatched junction bases numbered 10, after V lost 3 bases and J lost 4 bases. The CDR3 covers 16 residues. The CDR3 loop reads CASSFRGTGTGYGYTF. CDR3 coding DNA: TGTGCCAGCAGCTTTAGGGGAACCGGGACAGGCTATGGCTACACCTTC.

V is TRBV3-1 (or the pseudogene TRBV3-2) and J is TRBJ2-7; maybe TRBD1 (6 bases). Trimming pared 1 base from V and 2 bases from J, leaving 9 bases between. The germline gives CDR1 LGHDT, CDR2 YNNKEL (reference sequence). The CDR3 runs to 14 residues. CDR3 residues: CASSQGDITYEQYF. The DNA of the CDR3 is TGTGCCAGCAGCCAAGGGGACATCACCTACGAGCAGTACTTC.

The chain has TRBV6-6 and TRBJ2-5; 11 bases are shared with TRBD2. The CDR3 sequence is 15 residues long. CDR1 is MNHNY and CDR2 is SVGAGI in the germline V gene (reference sequence). With V trimmed by 2 bases and J by 3 bases, 2 bases remained unmatched. Written as DNA, the CDR3 is TGTGCCAGCAGTTACCCGGGACTAGCGGAAGAGACCCAGTACTTC. This translates into CASSYPGLAEETQYF.

The chain recombines TRBV7-9 with TRBJ2-3; the match to TRBD1 covers 9 bases. With 7 bases clipped from V and 4 bases from J, the junction kept 6 bases outside the gene matches. The CDR3 loop spans 14 amino acids. From germline, CDR1 is SEHNR and CDR2 FQNEAQ (reference sequence). The CDR3 reads CASISGTGSDTQYF. The CDR3 coding sequence is TGTGCCAGCATTTCCGGGACAGGGTCAGATACGCAGTATTTT.

The chain links TRBV6-5 to TRBJ1-2; the D gene is possibly TRBD1 (6 bases). The germline V and J ends were trimmed by 6 bases and 4 bases, with 12 bases remaining between them. The CDR3 contains 13 residues. The germline V gene has CDR1 MNHEY and CDR2 SVGAGI. Here the CDR3 DNA reads TGTGCCAGCAGAAGGACAGAGAGCTATGGCTACACCTTC. This encodes CASRRTESYGYTF.

The genes are TRBV30 and TRBJ2-2; TRBD1 aligns across 8 bases. The CDR3 covers 18 residues. Germline-derived CDR1 and CDR2 are GTSNPN and SVGIG (reference sequence). V shed 4 bases, J shed 5 bases, and the junction held 18 bases outside the gene matches. CDR3 in amino acids: CAWTKTGPRGLRTGELFF. The CDR3 DNA reads TGTGCCTGGACCAAAACCGGGCCCAGGGGGCTGAGAACCGGGGAGCTGTTTTTT.

The chain recombines TRBV6-1 with TRBJ1-5, with 7 bases aligning to TRBD1. Germline trimming cut 3 bases from V and 2 bases from J; bases unmatched to any gene: 10. Germline V gives CDR1 MNHNS, CDR2 SASEGT. This CDR3 is built from 17 residues. CDR3 nucleotides: TGTGCCAGCAGTGATTACAGGGGAAATGTGGGCAATCAGCCCCAGCATTTT. Amino acids: CASSDYRGNVGNQPQHF.

This clone appeared a few times. This chain links TRBV7-9 with TRBJ2-7; 12 bases map to TRBD2. This CDR3 spans 14 amino acids. CDR1 and CDR2 from the germline V gene are SEHNR and FQNEAQ (reference sequence). Trimming removed 4 bases from V and 4 bases from J; junction bases left unmatched: 2. CDR3 in amino acids: CASSSSGGDYEQYF. DNA for the CDR3: TGTGCCAGCAGCTCTAGCGGGGGGGATTACGAGCAGTACTTC.

The chain is built from TRBV7-8 and TRBJ2-5; D not resolved. The CDR3 is 14 residues long. CDR1 SGHVS and CDR2 FQNEAQ come from the germline V gene. Trimming removed 5 bases from V and 4 bases from J, with 14 bases in between. The DNA of the CDR3 is TGTGCCAGCAGCCCAGGCGTCCAGGTAGAGACCCAGTACTTC. Encoded protein: CASSPGVQVETQYF.

The rearrangement links TRBV19 to TRBJ1-5; D is ambiguous. The CDR3 is 16 amino acids. Germline assignment: CDR1 LNHDA and CDR2 SQIVND (reference sequence). With 3 bases removed from V and 0 bases from J, the gap between germline ends came to 12 bases. CDR3 residues: CASSMQATLSNQPQHF. For the CDR3, the DNA is TGTGCCAGTAGTATGCAGGCAACCCTTAGCAATCAGCCCCAGCATTTT.

J is TRBJ2-1 and V is TRBV11-3; 8 bases align to TRBD1. The CDR3 sequence is 17 residues long. Looked up from germline, CDR1 is SGHNT and CDR2 is YENEEA. V shed 5 bases and J 0 bases; nucleotides not matched to a gene: 9. CDR3 loop: CASSRGTGESSYNEQFF. In DNA form, the CDR3 reads TGTGCCAGCAGCCGAGGGACAGGTGAAAGCTCCTACAATGAGCAGTTCTTC. The whole variable domain, filled in from reference TRBV11-3 and TRBJ2-1, reads EAGVVQSPRYKIIEKKQPVAFWCNPISGHNTLYWYLQNLGQGPELLIRYENEEAVDDSQLPKDRFSAERLKGVDSTLKIQPAELGDSAVYLCASSRGTGESSYNEQFFGPGTRLTVL.

Here the CDR3 DNA reads TGTGCCATCAGCCCTCAAGACAGGGGAGGTGGCTACACCTTC. Amino acid sequence: CAISPQDRGGGYTF. V gene TRBV10-3 combines with J gene TRBJ1-2; 8 nucleotides agree with TRBD1. This CDR3 comprises 14 residues. V dropped 6 bases and J dropped 7; count of bases not matched to a gene: 10. From germline, CDR1 is ENHRY and CDR2 SYGVKD.

This clone was detected only once. This chain uses TRBV5-5 with TRBJ2-5, with D tentatively TRBD1 (6 bases). V shed 4 bases and J shed 5 bases, with 18 bases lying between them. Germline V lookup: CDR1 SGHKS, CDR2 YYEKEE (reference sequence). This CDR3 contains 15 residues. Written as DNA, the CDR3 is TGTGCCAGCAGCCTAGGACAGTGGAGAGGGGAGACCCAGTACTTC. This encodes CASSLGQWRGETQYF. The whole variable domain, filled in from reference TRBV5-5 and TRBJ2-5, reads DAGVTQSPTHLIKTRGQQVTLRCSPISGHKSVSWYQQVLGQGPQFIFQYYEKEERGRGNFPDRFSARQFPNYSSELNVNALLLGDSALYLCASSLGQWRGETQYFGPGTRLLVL.

The gene calls are TRBV27 and TRBJ1-6; TRBD1 agrees at 7 bases. This CDR3 region has 13 residues. Looked up from germline, CDR1 is MNHEY and CDR2 is SMNVEV (reference sequence). J lost 14 bases, V lost 5 bases, and 9 bases had no gene match. CDR3 loop: CASSGPKGATLHF. In DNA, the CDR3 is TGTGCCAGCAGTGGCCCTAAGGGGGCAACCCTCCACTTT.

This clone was observed a single time. The chain's CDR3 is CASSHGTSGGMETQYF. The CDR3 bases are TGTGCCAGCAGCCACGGGACTAGCGGGGGGATGGAGACCCAGTACTTC. V usage is TRBV7-9 and J usage is TRBJ2-5; 15 bases agree with TRBD2. This CDR3 spans 16 amino acids. Germline lookup yields CDR1 SEHNR and CDR2 FQNEAQ (reference sequence). Trimming removed 5 bases from V and 5 bases from J; junction bases left unmatched: 6.

This chain uses TRBV27 with TRBJ1-2; TRBD1 is a possible D gene (5 bases). CDR1 is MNHEY, CDR2 SMNVEV, per germline (reference sequence). This CDR3 region has 13 residues. V was cut by 2 bases and J by 8 bases, with 12 bases left in between. CDR3: CASSLAQGRGYTF. CDR3 DNA sequence: TGTGCCAGCAGTTTAGCCCAGGGCCGCGGCTACACCTTC.

V usage is TRBV7-2 and J usage is TRBJ2-7, with TRBD2 matching 10 bases. From germline, CDR1 is SGHTA and CDR2 FQGNSA. The V gene end was trimmed by 5 bases and the J gene end by 2 bases; junction bases not matched to a gene: 6. CDR3 size: 15 residues. Written as DNA, the CDR3 is TGTGCCAGCAGCAGAACTAGCGGGATCACCTACGAGCAGTACTTC. Its protein is CASSRTSGITYEQYF. Drawing the rest from reference TRBV7-2 and TRBJ2-7, the complete variable domain is GAGVSQSPSNKVTEKGKDVELRCDPISGHTALYWYRQSLGQGLEFLIYFQGNSAPDKSGLPSDRFSAERTGGSVSTLTIQRTQQEDSAVYLCASSRTSGITYEQYFGPGTRLTVT.

The chain links TRBV6-5 to TRBJ1-3; TRBD1 might be the D (5 bases). Looked up from germline, CDR1 is MNHEY and CDR2 is SVGAGI. V was pared by 6 bases and J by 3 bases, with 9 bases between. The CDR3 sequence is 13 residues long. The DNA of the CDR3 is TGTGCCAGCAGAGACAGATATGGAAACACCATATATTTT. Protein product: CASRDRYGNTIYF.

This clone is a singleton in its sample. The genes are TRBV2 and TRBJ2-4; D is possibly TRBD2 (5 bases). Germline V gene sequence: CDR1 SNHLY, CDR2 FYNNEI. The CDR3 is made up of 15 amino acids. V lost 4 bases and J lost 0, with 10 bases in between. CDR3 nucleotides: TGTGCCAGCAGTGGTCCGGGAATAGCCAAAAACATTCAGTACTTC. Protein product: CASSGPGIAKNIQYF.

The rearrangement uses TRBV25-1 and TRBJ2-3; 9 bases agree with TRBD1. This CDR3 is 16 amino acids long. With V trimmed by 2 bases and J by 4 bases, 7 bases remained unmatched. Germline loops: CDR1 MGHDK, CDR2 SYGVNS. CDR3 protein: CASSELDRGSSDTQYF. The CDR3 nucleotides read TGTGCCAGCAGTGAACTGGACAGGGGATCGTCAGATACGCAGTATTTT.

In this sample, this clone turned up a few times. This rearrangement joins TRBV3-1 (or the pseudogene TRBV3-2) to TRBJ2-1; TRBD2 aligns across 9 bases. V trimming: 2 bases; J trimming: 4 bases; junction bases outside the gene matches: 9. This CDR3 contains 17 residues. Germline CDR1 reads LGHDT; CDR2 reads YNNKEL (reference sequence). CDR3 in DNA: TGTGCCAGCAGCCAAAAGAGGGCGGGAGGGTATTACAATGAGCAGTTCTTC. Protein product: CASSQKRAGGYYNEQFF.

This clone has just a few counts. This sequence joins TRBV11-2 and TRBJ1-1; D is ambiguous. CDR1 SGHAT and CDR2 FQNNGV come from the germline V gene. Trimming shortened V by 1 base and J by 8 bases, and 14 bases separated the two germline ends. This CDR3 comprises 14 residues. CDR3 in amino acids: CASSLAYAQAEAFF. CDR3 in DNA: TGTGCCAGCAGCTTAGCTTATGCGCAGGCAGAAGCTTTCTTT.

This clone was observed a single time. The V and J genes are TRBV11-3 and TRBJ2-5, with D possibly matching TRBD2 (6 bases). The CDR3 sequence is 12 residues long. The V end lost 9 bases, the J end lost 7 bases, and 15 bases lay between the germline ends. Germline V gives CDR1 SGHNT, CDR2 YENEEA. In DNA, the CDR3 is TGTGCCAGTCGACGCTCCGGGGGGACCCAGTACTTC. This codes for CASRRSGGTQYF.

The chain links TRBV27 to TRBJ1-3, with D unclear. V was clipped by 2 bases and J by 2 bases, with 13 bases between them. The germline V gene encodes CDR1 MNHEY and CDR2 SMNVEV (reference sequence). There are 16 residues in the CDR3. The CDR3 DNA follows: TGTGCCAGCAGTTTACGGACTCCGGGCGCTGGAAACACCATATATTTT. This gives the protein CASSLRTPGAGNTIYF.

V and J are TRBV9 and TRBJ2-7, with TRBD2 matching 14 bases. This CDR3 is built from 16 residues. Germline V gives CDR1 SGDLS, CDR2 YYNGEE. Trimming removed 4 bases from V and 1 base from J; junction bases left unmatched: 4. The CDR3 region has the DNA TGTGCCAGCAGCCCCTGGACTAGCGGGAGGTCCTACGAGCAGTACTTC. It yields the protein CASSPWTSGRSYEQYF.

The genes are TRBV30 and TRBJ2-2, with 14 bases lining up with TRBD2. CDR3 size: 18 residues. Germline V gives CDR1 GTSNPN, CDR2 SVGIG (reference sequence). V was pared by 3 bases and J by 4 bases, with 10 bases of the junction left unmatched. The CDR3 DNA follows: TGTGCCTGGAGGGAATGGGGACTAGCGGGAGATAGCACCGGGGAGCTGTTTTTT. Translation gives CAWREWGLAGDSTGELFF.

This CDR3 is CASSRGGGQETQYF. The CDR3 DNA reads as TGCGCCAGCAGCCGGGGGGGCGGTCAAGAGACCCAGTACTTC. The chain carries TRBV5-1 and TRBJ2-5; the match to TRBD2 covers 8 bases. This CDR3 contains 14 residues. V shed 4 bases and J 2 bases; nucleotides not matched to a gene: 4. Germline lookup yields CDR1 SGHRS and CDR2 YFSETQ.

The V and J genes are TRBV23-1 and TRBJ1-4; 7 bases are a match to TRBD1. TRBV23-1 carries the ORF label, with uncertain function. The CDR3 runs to 15 residues. V trimming: 2 bases; J trimming: 5 bases; junction bases outside the gene matches: 5. As DNA, the CDR3 is TGCGCCAGCAGTCAAGGGACAGATTTAAATGAAAAACTGTTTTTT. This gives the protein CASSQGTDLNEKLFF.

This rearrangement joins TRBV27 to TRBJ1-1; D may be TRBD1 (5 bases). Germline V gene sequence: CDR1 MNHEY, CDR2 SMNVEV (reference sequence). This CDR3 is 12 amino acids long. V was trimmed by 6 bases and J by 8 bases, leaving 13 bases between them. CDR3 in amino acids: CASRAGPGEAFF. The CDR3 DNA sequence: TGTGCCAGCAGGGCGGGGCCGGGAGAAGCTTTCTTT.

The gene calls are TRBV7-9 and TRBJ2-7, with TRBD1 matching 7 bases. The trim removed 5 bases at V and 1 base at J, leaving 11 bases unmatched. Germline V gene lookup returns CDR1 SEHNR and CDR2 FQNEAQ (reference sequence). This CDR3 has 16 residues. The CDR3 region is CASSRLGTADSYEQYF. The CDR3, as DNA: TGTGCCAGCAGCCGTCTCGGGACAGCTGATTCCTACGAGCAGTACTTC.